A selection of T cell receptor beta chains follows, all from one sample in a study of shared clonotypes between healthy human individuals. The method was immunoSEQ multiplex PCR; TCRdb's version includes in-frame clones alone and lacks a portion of them. The data show approximately 340,000 clones, with around 74% seen just once and about a tenth held by the top ten. Material: memory CD4+ T cells sorted from blood. These receptors all come from a man aged 30 to 45 in good health. Each CDR3 is given without its conserved first and last residue.

J: TRBJ2-3; V: TRBV19; CDR3: ASSITPGTGKTDTQY
J: TRBJ2-7; V: TRBV9; CDR3: ASSVIQGGEQY
J: TRBJ2-3; V: TRBV7-2; CDR3: ASSLRSFTDTQY
J: TRBJ2-3; V: TRBV5-1; CDR3: ASSGTSGSTDTQY
J: TRBJ2-1; V: TRBV14; CDR3: ASSQRGPSYNEQF
J: TRBJ2-2; V: TRBV5-1; CDR3: ASSVGGLPTGELF
J: TRBJ2-7; V: TRBV27; CDR3: ASSLNGQAYEQY
J: TRBJ2-1; V: TRBV4-3; CDR3: ASSEAIGF
J: TRBJ2-7; V: TRBV7-8; CDR3: ASSLTGLTYEQY
J: TRBJ2-6; V: TRBV19; CDR3: ASSIQGSSGANVLT
J: TRBJ1-2; V: TRBV28; CDR3: ASSLSSAGVVCT
J: TRBJ1-2; V: TRBV6-6; CDR3: ASSDRDRGLDGYT
J: TRBJ1-2; V: TRBV25-1; CDR3: ASLEQGRHGNGYT
J: TRBJ2-7; V: TRBV7-2; CDR3: ASSLIAGVRY
J: TRBJ1-1; V: TRBV5-1; CDR3: ASSWEVALNTEAF
J: TRBJ1-1; V: TRBV9; CDR3: ASSEQGLLGTEAF
J: TRBJ2-3; V: TRBV6-5; CDR3: ASRSPGRGTDTQY
J: TRBJ2-3; V: TRBV28; CDR3: ASSPSGLADTDTQY
J: TRBJ2-3; V: TRBV19; CDR3: ASGSGDTQY
J: TRBJ2-5; V: TRBV15; CDR3: ATSRRTSSETQY
J: TRBJ2-1; V: TRBV16; CDR3: ASSQLLPAGGPGGEQF
J: TRBJ2-1; V: TRBV2; CDR3: ASSALLASNNEQF
J: TRBJ2-5; V: TRBV5-1; CDR3: ASSLGLAEPSQETQY
J: TRBJ2-2; V: TRBV6-4; CDR3: ASSEGTGELF
J: TRBJ2-1; V: TRBV10-1; CDR3: ASSDRGLGNEQF
J: TRBJ2-2; V: TRBV28; CDR3: ASARETGELF
J: TRBJ1-4; V: TRBV5-5; CDR3: ASSLVWGRHEKLF
J: TRBJ2-7; V: TRBV7-2; CDR3: ASSLWAGGTYEQY
J: TRBJ1-1; V: TRBV11-2; CDR3: ASSLGAPDTEAF
J: TRBJ2-1; V: TRBV2; CDR3: ATRSGEGASYNEQF
J: TRBJ1-2; V: TRBV18; CDR3: ASSPTGDYGYT
J: TRBJ2-2; V: TRBV2; CDR3: ASREGTSGEGELF
J: TRBJ1-2; V: TRBV2; CDR3: ASDRDRVTHT
J: TRBJ2-1; V: TRBV7-8; CDR3: ASSPSDRREGEQF
J: TRBJ2-1; V: TRBV6-1; CDR3: ASSESGRGGNEQF
J: TRBJ2-3; V: TRBV6-6; CDR3: ASSRGLRADTQY
J: TRBJ2-2; V: TRBV5-6; CDR3: ASSSGTGGRTGELF
J: TRBJ2-3; V: TRBV9; CDR3: ASSRQAGGRDTQY
J: TRBJ2-1; V: TRBV4-3; CDR3: ASSQVTGGNEQF
J: TRBJ2-7; V: TRBV28; CDR3: AIGTINEQY
J: TRBJ2-1; V: TRBV5-4; CDR3: ASRGQESHNEQF
J: TRBJ1-5; V: TRBV27; CDR3: ASSSWLFRGNQPQH
J: TRBJ1-3; V: TRBV14; CDR3: ASSQQVSSGNTIY
J: TRBJ2-7; V: TRBV7-9; CDR3: ASSPYRAPYEQY
J: TRBJ2-7; V: TRBV9; CDR3: ASSVRAGRYEQY
J: TRBJ1-5; V: TRBV5-5; CDR3: ASSVTGVYNQPQH
J: TRBJ2-3; V: TRBV5-1; CDR3: ASGADRLSTDTQY
J: TRBJ1-4; V: TRBV4-2; CDR3: ASSQDLGAGGVGTNEKLF
J: TRBJ2-3; V: TRBV5-4; CDR3: ASSIGASGAIDTQY
J: TRBJ1-3; V: TRBV13; CDR3: ASSFGQLSGNTIY
J: TRBJ2-3; V: TRBV29-1; CDR3: SVSGAEGDTQY
J: TRBJ1-1; V: TRBV5-4; CDR3: ASSLEASTEAF
J: TRBJ1-4; V: TRBV28; CDR3: ASSAPGQGLEKLF
J: TRBJ1-6; V: TRBV6-5; CDR3: ASRLSGPGDSPLH
J: TRBJ2-1; V: TRBV9; CDR3: ASSPSRGYNEQF